This TCR beta chain was identified during a study of T cells in Graves' hyperthyroidism and ophthalmopathy. Amplification targeted TCR beta CDR3 regions from RNA transcripts. First-round RT-PCR with HTBI primers amplified the TCR CDR3 region. TCRdb fed the multiplex PCR reads into MiXCR, producing one record per CDR3 protein. The table has 380,000 or so distinct CDR3 sequences, 11% to 15% seen once. Findings and limits, study-wide: Clonotypes that were expanded in thyroid above 0.001 mostly appeared in blood too.

For this clonotype: What it recognizes is unknown.

This CDR3 spans 16 amino acids. V was pared by 7 bases and J by 7 bases, with 19 bases of the junction left unmatched. Germline loops: CDR1 MNHNS, CDR2 SASEGT. Specimen: blood. This receptor was taken from a woman in her twenties or thirties with Graves' hyperthyroidism. The chain combines TRBV6-1 with TRBJ2-7; TRBD1 matches at 7 bases. The CDR3 here is CASTPPPGQPWWEQYF. Here the CDR3 DNA reads TGTGCCAGCACCCCACCCCCGGGACAGCCCTGGTGGGAGCAGTACTTC.